The 28 T cell receptor beta chains presented below share a single source sample, sequenced in a study of CD8+CD57+ T cells in acquired aplastic anemia. For CDR3 and TCR beta VDJ profiling, genomic DNA was the template used. Each CDR3 protein gets one entry after TCRdb re-called the reads with MiXCR. The table includes about 160,000 distinct CDR3 sequences, around half detected once. Sequencing involved patients with CD8+CD57+ cell expansion previously shown by flow cytometry. Input material: sorted CD4+, CD8+, or CD8+CD57+ T cells (not recorded which) from PBMCs. The receptors were sampled from a human donor with aplastic anemia.

The genes are TRBV7-9 and TRBJ2-5; D is undetermined. The CDR3 is 14 amino acids. Between the trimmed V and J ends, which lost 5 bases and 0 bases, there was a span of 10 bases. From germline, CDR1 is SEHNR and CDR2 FQNEAQ (reference sequence). CDR3 nucleotides: TGTGCCAGCAGCGACTCGAAATACCAAGAGACCCAGTACTTC. This gives the protein CASSDSKYQETQYF.

Comment on this clonotype: The CDR3 carries no conserved terminal phenylalanine or tryptophan, so it likely arises from a read error. The rearrangement links TRBV12-3 or TRBV12-4 to TRBJ1-1; D uncertain. The length of the CDR3 is 15 residues. CDR3 residues: CASREKETLNTEAFL. CDR3 sequence (DNA): TGCGCCAGCAGAGAGAAGGAGACCCTGAACACTGAAGCTTTCCTT.

In regard to this clonotype: One end of the junction does not line up with germline, which may come from a read error. The genes are TRBV7-9 and TRBJ2-5; 12 bases are shared with TRBD2. There are 16 residues in the CDR3. Germline CDR1 reads SEHNR; CDR2 reads FQNEAQ (reference sequence). CDR3 sequence: CASSVSSGGEQEAQYF. CDR3 coding DNA: TGTGCCAGCAGCGTTTCTAGCGGGGGGGAACAAGAGGCCCAGTACTTC. Drawing the rest from reference TRBV7-9 and TRBJ2-5, the complete variable domain is DTGVSQNPRHKITKRGQNVTFRCDPISEHNRLYWYRQTLGQGPEFLTYFQNEAQLEKSRLLSDRFSAERPKGSFSTLEIQRTEQGDSAMYLCASSVSSGGEQEAQYFGPGTRLLVL.

V is TRBV25-1 and J is TRBJ1-6; D is perhaps TRBD1 (6 bases). V was shortened by 6 bases and J by 7 bases, with 16 bases between the two germline ends. The CDR3 has 15 amino acids. Germline V gene data show CDR1 as MGHDK and CDR2 as SYGVNS. CDR3 sequence reads: CASRTTGVWNSPLHF. The CDR3 DNA sequence: TGTGCCAGCAGGACGACAGGCGTTTGGAATTCACCCCTCCACTTT.

The sample holds many counts of this clonotype. The rearrangement uses TRBV29-1 and TRBJ1-1; TRBD1 might be the D (6 bases). The V gene lost 5 bases and the J gene lost 1 base, with 8 bases spanning the gap. This CDR3 region has 12 residues. Germline CDR1 is SQVTM and CDR2 is ANQGSEA. CDR3 protein: CSVRGGNTEAFF. CDR3 in DNA: TGCAGCGTTCGAGGGGGGAACACTGAAGCTTTCTTT.

This CDR3 reads CASSLGGGRLQETQYF. DNA for the CDR3: TGCGCCAGCAGCTTGGGTGGGGGGCGCCTTCAAGAGACCCAGTACTTC. The chain is built from TRBV5-1 and TRBJ2-5; D could derive from TRBD1 or TRBD2 (6 bases each). Deletions cut 0 bases from V and 2 bases from J, with 14 bases between. Germline V CDR1 and CDR2: SGHRS, YFSETQ. CDR3 length equals 16 residues.

This clonotype was found many times. The chain couples TRBV6-1 to TRBJ2-3; 11 nucleotides line up with TRBD1. V was pared by 6 bases and J by 5 bases, with 7 bases of the junction left unmatched. Germline assignment: CDR1 MNHNS and CDR2 SASEGT. The CDR3 contains 15 residues. The DNA for the CDR3 is TGTGCCAGCAGGACCGGGACAGGGGGTGTAGATACGCAGTATTTT. It is translated as CASRTGTGGVDTQYF.

The V and J genes are TRBV9 and TRBJ1-1; D not certain. Germline lookup yields CDR1 SGDLS and CDR2 YYNGEE. The CDR3 contains 12 residues. V lost 5 bases to trimming and J lost 1 base, with 6 bases between them. Here the CDR3 DNA reads TGTGCCAGCAGTCCGCGGAACACTGAAGCTTTCTTT. It yields the protein CASSPRNTEAFF. The whole variable domain, filled in from reference TRBV9 and TRBJ1-1, reads DSGVTQTPKHLITATGQRVTLRCSPRSGDLSVYWYQQSLDQGLQFLIQYYNGEERAKGNILERFSAQQFPDLHSELNLSSLELGDSALYFCASSPRNTEAFFGQGTRLTVV.

This clonotype was seen at least ten times. V and J are TRBV7-9 and TRBJ2-2; possibly TRBD1 or TRBD2 for D (5 bases each). Trimming pared 0 bases from V and 5 bases from J, leaving 13 bases between. The CDR3 is made up of 16 amino acids. Germline CDR1 and CDR2: SEHNR and FQNEAQ (reference sequence). This CDR3 is CASSLAGTWRTGELFF. CDR3 nucleotides: TGTGCCAGCAGCTTAGCGGGGACGTGGAGGACCGGGGAGCTGTTTTTT. Combining the CDR3 with reference TRBV7-9 and TRBJ2-2 gives the whole variable domain DTGVSQNPRHKITKRGQNVTFRCDPISEHNRLYWYRQTLGQGPEFLTYFQNEAQLEKSRLLSDRFSAERPKGSFSTLEIQRTEQGDSAMYLCASSLAGTWRTGELFFGEGSRLTVL.

Points on this clonotype: No conserved phenylalanine or tryptophan is present at the end of the CDR3, so a read error is the likely explanation. The chain carries TRBV20-1 and TRBJ2-3; TRBD2 might be the D (6 bases). The CDR3 consists of 11 residues. Trimming shortened V by 7 bases and J by 4 bases, and 9 bases separated the two germline ends. From germline, CDR1 is DFQATT and CDR2 SNEGSKA (reference sequence). As DNA, the CDR3 is TGCAGTGTTAAGCGGGCAGATACGCAGTATTCT. This gives the protein CSVKRADTQYS.

This clonotype was counted ten times or more. This chain connects TRBV19 to TRBJ1-2; D is undetermined. Trimming cost V 5 bases and J 4 bases, with 14 bases left between them. This CDR3 comprises 14 residues. Germline loops: CDR1 LNHDA, CDR2 SQIVND (reference sequence). The CDR3 loop is CASSSPDGIYGYTF. CDR3 DNA sequence: TGTGCCAGTAGTTCCCCGGACGGAATCTATGGCTACACCTTC.

The table lists this clonotype with many counts. V usage is TRBV19 and J usage is TRBJ2-3; 7 nucleotides line up with TRBD2. Germline CDR1 and CDR2: LNHDA and SQIVND (reference sequence). The CDR3 extends over 15 amino acids. V shed 10 bases and J 0 bases; nucleotides not matched to a gene: 10. The CDR3 protein is CATSPGTTSTDTQYF. The CDR3 DNA reads as TGTGCCACCTCCCCCGGGACTACCAGCACAGATACGCAGTATTTT.

The chain has TRBV25-1 and TRBJ1-1, with D possibly matching TRBD1 (5 bases). Germline CDR1 is MGHDK and CDR2 is SYGVNS. The CDR3 is 15 amino acids. V lost 2 bases, J lost 0 bases, and 10 bases lay in between. CDR3 loop: CASSEVAGLNTEAFF. The CDR3 DNA reads as TGTGCCAGCAGTGAAGTGGCAGGGCTGAACACTGAAGCTTTCTTT.

This clonotype turned up a few times. The genes are TRBV10-3 and TRBJ2-5, with 8 positions matching TRBD2. V gave up 0 bases and J gave up 9 bases; unmatched junction bases: 6. Germline V gene data show CDR1 as ENHRY and CDR2 as SYGVKD. This CDR3 has 14 residues. The CDR3 sequence: CAISESSGGRAQYF. The DNA of the CDR3 is TGTGCCATCAGTGAGTCCTCGGGGGGGCGGGCCCAGTACTTC.

This clonotype was detected ten times or more. This chain links TRBV7-3 with TRBJ2-1, with D possibly being TRBD2 (5 bases). Germline CDR1 and CDR2: SGHTA and FQGTGA. V was clipped by 6 bases and J by 10 bases, with 16 bases between them. This CDR3 spans 13 amino acids. The CDR3 nucleotides are TGTGCCAGCAGTCTCAACCCCCGCGGGGAGCAGTTCTTC. It is translated as CASSLNPRGEQFF. Full variable domain (rest looked up from reference TRBV7-3 and TRBJ2-1): GAGVSQTPSNKVTEKGKYVELRCDPISGHTALYWYRQSLGQGPEFLIYFQGTGAADDSGLPNDRFFAVRPEGSVSTLKIQRTERGDSAVYLCASSLNPRGEQFFGPGTRLTVL.

A few counts support this clonotype. Mismatch with germline at one junction end may stem from a read error. The chain employs TRBV7-3 and TRBJ2-1; 8 bases align to TRBD2. This CDR3 has 16 amino acids. CDR1 and CDR2 (germline): SGHTA, FQGTGA. CDR3 sequence reads: CASGLLAGTTYNEQFF. The DNA for the CDR3 is TGTGCCAGCGGCTTATTAGCGGGGACTACCTACAATGAGCAGTTCTTC. The full variable domain, with the rest looked up from reference TRBV7-3 and TRBJ2-1, is GAGVSQTPSNKVTEKGKYVELRCDPISGHTALYWYRQSLGQGPEFLIYFQGTGAADDSGLPNDRFFAVRPEGSVSTLKIQRTERGDSAVYLCASGLLAGTTYNEQFFGPGTRLTVL.

This clonotype came up many times. The rearrangement joins TRBV6-1 to TRBJ2-7; 12 bases line up with TRBD2. The CDR3 is 18 residues long. The germline CDR1 and CDR2 sequences are MNHNS and SASEGT. Trimming took 7 bases from V and 0 from J; bases not matched to a gene: 13. The CDR3 DNA sequence: TGTGCCAGCACTCAAAGGGCGGGACTAGCGGGTAGCTCCTACGAGCAGTACTTC. Its protein product is CASTQRAGLAGSSYEQYF.

This sequence joins TRBV15 and TRBJ2-1; D is perhaps TRBD2 (6 bases). Germline CDR1 reads LNHNV; CDR2 reads YYDKDF (reference sequence). The V gene lost 4 bases and the J gene lost 4 bases, with 17 bases spanning the gap. The CDR3 length is 16 residues. The CDR3: CATSTRFREPYNEQFF. The CDR3, as DNA: TGTGCCACCAGCACCCGGTTCCGGGAGCCGTACAATGAGCAGTTCTTC.

The CDR3 DNA is TGTGCCAGCAGAAATGGCCCCGGGGAGCTGTTTTTT. The encoded protein is CASRNGPGELFF. This chain uses TRBV27 with TRBJ2-2; the D is unclear. Germline CDR1 and CDR2: MNHEY and SMNVEV (reference sequence). The length of the CDR3 is 12 residues. V lost 6 bases to trimming and J lost 6 bases, with 8 bases between them.

At least ten counts were recorded for this clonotype. The chain uses TRBV6-1 and TRBJ1-1; TRBD1 might be the D (6 bases). The germline CDR1 and CDR2 sequences are MNHNS and SASEGT. This CDR3 comprises 13 residues. The ends were cut back, 7 bases at V and 4 bases at J, with 13 bases in the middle. The CDR3 sequence: CASTNRVGTEAFF. The CDR3 DNA is TGTGCCAGCACAAACAGGGTGGGCACTGAAGCTTTCTTT.

The sample holds one count of this clonotype. The chain has TRBV7-9 and TRBJ2-2; D unclear. CDR3 length equals 13 residues. Germline CDR1 SEHNR, CDR2 FQNEAQ (reference sequence). V was pared by 2 bases and J by 7 bases, with 8 bases between. CDR3 protein: CASSLRVGGELFF. CDR3 DNA: TGTGCCAGCAGCTTAAGGGTGGGCGGGGAGCTGTTTTTT. The whole variable domain, filled in from reference TRBV7-9 and TRBJ2-2, reads DTGVSQNPRHKITKRGQNVTFRCDPISEHNRLYWYRQTLGQGPEFLTYFQNEAQLEKSRLLSDRFSAERPKGSFSTLEIQRTEQGDSAMYLCASSLRVGGELFFGEGSRLTVL.

The chain recombines TRBV6-1 with TRBJ1-1; the D gene is possibly TRBD1 (5 bases). CDR3 length equals 16 residues. Trimming left V 2 bases short and J 0 bases short, with 13 bases between. Germline V gene sequence: CDR1 MNHNS, CDR2 SASEGT. CDR3 nucleotide sequence: TGTGCCAGCAGTGAACCCGGTAGGGGTGTGAACACTGAAGCTTTCTTT. Its protein product is CASSEPGRGVNTEAFF.

V gene TRBV19 combines with J gene TRBJ1-1; D is unresolved. Germline V gene lookup returns CDR1 LNHDA and CDR2 SQIVND (reference sequence). V shed 4 bases and J shed 4 bases, with 10 bases lying between them. CDR3 length: 13 residues. The CDR3 spells CASSTQTSTEAFF. CDR3 nucleotides: TGTGCCAGTAGTACCCAAACGAGCACTGAAGCTTTCTTT.

The V call is TRBV20-1, the J call TRBJ2-5; D might be TRBD1 or TRBD2, each matching 5 bases. This CDR3 has 12 amino acids. The germline gives CDR1 DFQATT, CDR2 SNEGSKA (reference sequence). V was trimmed by 6 bases and J by 7 bases, leaving 15 bases between them. The CDR3 nucleotides read TGCAGTGCCAGACAGAACGAGGGGACCCAGTACTTC. Translated: CSARQNEGTQYF.

This clonotype has ten or more counts. The CDR3 protein is CASSQGLVTGELFF. The CDR3 coding sequence is TGTGCCAGCAGCCAAGGTCTAGTCACCGGGGAGCTGTTTTTT. The V call is TRBV14, the J call TRBJ2-2; D not resolved. Germline loops: CDR1 SGHDN, CDR2 FVKESK. CDR3 size: 14 residues. The V and J ends lost 1 base and 4 bases respectively, with 7 bases between them. The full variable domain, its missing parts supplied by reference TRBV14 and TRBJ2-2, is EAGVTQFPSHSVIEKGQTVTLRCDPISGHDNLYWYRRVMGKEIKFLLHFVKESKQDESGMPNNRFLAERTGGTYSTLKVQPAELEDSGVYFCASSQGLVTGELFFGEGSRLTVL.

For this clonotype: This sequence may be a read error, since a much larger clone differs from it by one base. The chain recombines TRBV19 with TRBJ1-2; 7 nucleotides match TRBD1. This CDR3 contains 16 residues. Germline loops: CDR1 LNHDA, CDR2 SQIVND (reference sequence). Trimming at V came to 0 bases and at J to 4 bases, leaving 8 bases not matched to a gene. The DNA of the CDR3 is TGTGCCAGTAGTATAGATCCCGGACAGGTGCTCTATGGCTACACCTTC. It specifies CASSIDPGQVLYGYTF. The entire variable domain, with the rest obtained from reference TRBV19 and TRBJ1-2, is as follows: DGGITQSPKYLFRKEGQNVTLSCEQNLNHDAMYWYRQDPGQGLRLIYYSQIVNDFQKGDIAEGYSVSREKKESFPLTVTSAQKNPTAFYLCASSIDPGQVLYGYTFGSGTRLTVV.

Regarding this clonotype: A much larger clonotype is one base distant, so this may be a read error. V usage is TRBV4-1 and J usage is TRBJ1-3, with 8 bases matching TRBD1. CDR3 length: 15 residues. V lost 5 bases and J lost 4; bases outside the gene matches: 7. CDR1 and CDR2 from the germline V gene are MGHRA and YSYEKL. The DNA of the CDR3 is TGCGCCAGCAGCTACGCCAGGACAGGGGGAAACACCATATATTTT. Its protein product is CASSYARTGGNTIYF.

The chain employs TRBV12-5 and TRBJ1-1; D not resolved. Per germline, CDR1 LGHNT and CDR2 FRNRAP. CDR3 length equals 12 residues. V was pared by 0 bases and J by 1 base, with 0 bases between. CDR3 nucleotide sequence: TGTGCTAGTGGTTTGGTGAACACTGAAGCTTTCTTT. This translates into CASGLVNTEAFF.